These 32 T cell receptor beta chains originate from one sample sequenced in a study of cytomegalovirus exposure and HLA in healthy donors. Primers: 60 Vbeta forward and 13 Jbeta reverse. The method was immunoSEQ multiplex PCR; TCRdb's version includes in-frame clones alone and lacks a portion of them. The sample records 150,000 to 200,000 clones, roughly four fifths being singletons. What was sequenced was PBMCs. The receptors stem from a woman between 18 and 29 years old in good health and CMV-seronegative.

The CDR3 here is CASSQAPGQLNTEAFF. CDR3 in DNA: TGTGCCAGCAGCCAAGCTCCGGGACAGTTGAACACTGAAGCTTTCTTT. The chain employs TRBV14 and TRBJ1-1, with 7 nucleotides matching TRBD1. Germline-derived CDR1 and CDR2 are SGHDN and FVKESK. After removal of 1 base from V and 0 bases from J, the junction contained 5 bases not matched to a gene. This CDR3 region has 16 residues.

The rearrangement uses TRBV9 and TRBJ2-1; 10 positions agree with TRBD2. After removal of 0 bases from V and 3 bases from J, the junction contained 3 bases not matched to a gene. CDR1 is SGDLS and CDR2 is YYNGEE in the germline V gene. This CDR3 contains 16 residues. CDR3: CASSVAPSGSYNEQFF. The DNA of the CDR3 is TGTGCCAGCAGCGTAGCGCCTAGCGGGAGCTACAATGAGCAGTTCTTC. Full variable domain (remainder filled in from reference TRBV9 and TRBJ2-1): DSGVTQTPKHLITATGQRVTLRCSPRSGDLSVYWYQQSLDQGLQFLIQYYNGEERAKGNILERFSAQQFPDLHSELNLSSLELGDSALYFCASSVAPSGSYNEQFFGPGTRLTVL.

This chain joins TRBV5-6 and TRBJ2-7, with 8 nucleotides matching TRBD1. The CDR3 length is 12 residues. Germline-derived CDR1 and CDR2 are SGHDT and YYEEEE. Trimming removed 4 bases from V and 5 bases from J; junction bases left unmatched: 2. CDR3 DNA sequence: TGTGCCAGCAGCCGGACAGGGCACGAGCAGTACTTC. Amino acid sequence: CASSRTGHEQYF.

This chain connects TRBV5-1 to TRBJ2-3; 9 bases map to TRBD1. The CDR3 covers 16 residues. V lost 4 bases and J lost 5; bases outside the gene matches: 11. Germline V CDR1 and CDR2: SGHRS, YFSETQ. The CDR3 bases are TGCGCCAGCAGCCCTTCCCGGGACAGGGTAGTAGATACGCAGTATTTT. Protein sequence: CASSPSRDRVVDTQYF.

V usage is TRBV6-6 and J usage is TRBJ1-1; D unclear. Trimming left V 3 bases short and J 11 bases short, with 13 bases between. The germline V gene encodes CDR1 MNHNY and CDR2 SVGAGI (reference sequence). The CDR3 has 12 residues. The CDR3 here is CASSYTASKAFF. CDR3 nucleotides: TGTGCCAGCAGTTATACAGCCTCAAAGGCTTTCTTT.

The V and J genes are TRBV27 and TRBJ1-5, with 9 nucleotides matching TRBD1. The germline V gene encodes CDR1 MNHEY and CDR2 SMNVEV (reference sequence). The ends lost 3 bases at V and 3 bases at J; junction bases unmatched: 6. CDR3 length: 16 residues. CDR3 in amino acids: CASSFRGQGVNQPQHF. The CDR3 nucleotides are TGTGCCAGCAGTTTTAGGGGACAGGGAGTCAATCAGCCCCAGCATTTT.

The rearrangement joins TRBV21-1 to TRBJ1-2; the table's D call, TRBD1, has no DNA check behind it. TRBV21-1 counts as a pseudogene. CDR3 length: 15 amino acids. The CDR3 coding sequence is TGTGCCAGCAGCAAAGACCTTGCAGGGAAGTATGGCTACACCTTC. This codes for CASSKDLAGKYGYTF.

The CDR3 spells CASSELKNQPQHF. CDR3 sequence (DNA): TGCGCCAGCAGTGAGCTAAAGAATCAGCCCCAGCATTTT. The chain employs TRBV10-2 and TRBJ1-5; no clear D. CDR1 WSHSY and CDR2 SAAADI come from the germline V gene. V lost 2 bases and J 4 bases, leaving 6 bases between the germline ends. The CDR3 sequence is 13 residues long.

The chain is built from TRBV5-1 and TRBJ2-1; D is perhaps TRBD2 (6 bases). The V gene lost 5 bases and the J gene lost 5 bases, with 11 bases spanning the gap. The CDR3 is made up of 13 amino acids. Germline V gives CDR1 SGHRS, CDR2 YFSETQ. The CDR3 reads CASRWGDDNEQFF. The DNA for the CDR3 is TGCGCCAGCAGATGGGGGGATGACAATGAGCAGTTCTTC.

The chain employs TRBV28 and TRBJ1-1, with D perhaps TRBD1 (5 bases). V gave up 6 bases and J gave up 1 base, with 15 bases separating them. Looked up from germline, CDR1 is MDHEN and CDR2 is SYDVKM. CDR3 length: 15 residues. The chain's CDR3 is CASSTLFRENTEAFF. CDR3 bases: TGTGCCAGCAGCACTCTTTTCAGGGAGAACACTGAAGCTTTCTTT.

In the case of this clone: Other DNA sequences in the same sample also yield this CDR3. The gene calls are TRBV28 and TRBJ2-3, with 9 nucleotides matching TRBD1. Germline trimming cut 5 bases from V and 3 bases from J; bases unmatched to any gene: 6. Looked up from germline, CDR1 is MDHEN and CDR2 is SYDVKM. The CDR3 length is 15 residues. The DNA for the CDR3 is TGTGCCAGCAGTCCGTCGGGACAGGGTACAGATACGCAGTATTTT. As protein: CASSPSGQGTDTQYF.

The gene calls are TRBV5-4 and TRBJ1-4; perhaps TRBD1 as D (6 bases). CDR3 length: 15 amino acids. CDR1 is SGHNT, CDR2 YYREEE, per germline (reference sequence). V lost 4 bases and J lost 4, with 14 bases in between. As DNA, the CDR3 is TGTGCCAGCAGCGCCACAGGGAATAGTAATGAAAAACTGTTTTTT. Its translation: CASSATGNSNEKLFF.

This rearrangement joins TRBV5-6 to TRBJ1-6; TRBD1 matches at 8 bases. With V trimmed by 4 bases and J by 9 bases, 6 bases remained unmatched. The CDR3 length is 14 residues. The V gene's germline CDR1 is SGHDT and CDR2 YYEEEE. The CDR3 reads CASSQDRDPSPLHF. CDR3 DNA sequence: TGTGCCAGCAGCCAGGACAGGGATCCTTCACCCCTCCACTTT.

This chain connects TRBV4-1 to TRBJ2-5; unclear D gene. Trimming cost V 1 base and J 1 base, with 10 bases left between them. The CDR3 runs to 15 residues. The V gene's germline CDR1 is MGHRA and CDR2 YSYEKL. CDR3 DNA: TGCGCCAGCAGCCAAGGGCAGGCCGCCCAAGAGACCCAGTACTTC. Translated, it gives CASSQGQAAQETQYF.

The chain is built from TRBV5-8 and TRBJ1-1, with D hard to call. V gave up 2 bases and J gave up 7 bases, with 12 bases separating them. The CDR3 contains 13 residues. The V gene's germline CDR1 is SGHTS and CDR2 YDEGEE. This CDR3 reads CASSFGLEFEAFF. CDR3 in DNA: TGTGCCAGCAGCTTCGGTCTTGAGTTTGAAGCTTTCTTT.

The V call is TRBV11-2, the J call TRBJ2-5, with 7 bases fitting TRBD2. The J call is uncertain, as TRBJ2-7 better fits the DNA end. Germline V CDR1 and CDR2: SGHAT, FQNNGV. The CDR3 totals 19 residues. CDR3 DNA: TGTGCCAGCAGCTTAGGTCGGTGGGCTAGCGGTTACCTCTCCTACGAGCAGTACTTC. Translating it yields CASSLGRWASGYLSYEQYF.

The DNA of the CDR3 is TGCGCCAGCAGCGTACAGGGGCTGGAGAACGAGCAGTACTTC. Protein sequence: CASSVQGLENEQYF. The chain joins TRBV5-1 to TRBJ2-7; 7 bases match TRBD1. The length of the CDR3 is 14 residues. The V gene's germline CDR1 is SGHRS and CDR2 YFSETQ. V was clipped by 4 bases and J by 5 bases; unmatched bases: 9.

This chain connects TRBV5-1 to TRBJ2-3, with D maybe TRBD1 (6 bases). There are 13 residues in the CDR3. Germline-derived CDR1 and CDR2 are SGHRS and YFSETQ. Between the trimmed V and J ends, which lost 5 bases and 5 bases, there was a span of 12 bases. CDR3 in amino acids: CASSVGAGDTQYF. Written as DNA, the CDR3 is TGCGCCAGCAGTGTGGGGGCCGGAGATACGCAGTATTTT.

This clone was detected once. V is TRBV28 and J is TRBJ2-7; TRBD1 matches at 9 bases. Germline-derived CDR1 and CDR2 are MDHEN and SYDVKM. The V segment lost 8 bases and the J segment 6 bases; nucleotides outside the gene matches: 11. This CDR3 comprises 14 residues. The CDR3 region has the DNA TGTGCCAGCGGACAGGGGAGGGTGCGAGGCGAGCAGTACTTC. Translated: CASGQGRVRGEQYF.

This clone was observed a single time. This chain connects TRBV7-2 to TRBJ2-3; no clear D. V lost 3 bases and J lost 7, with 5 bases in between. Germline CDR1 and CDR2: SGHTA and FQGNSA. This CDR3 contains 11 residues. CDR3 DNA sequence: TGTGCCAGCAGCTTCGGTAATACGCAGTATTTT. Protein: CASSFGNTQYF.

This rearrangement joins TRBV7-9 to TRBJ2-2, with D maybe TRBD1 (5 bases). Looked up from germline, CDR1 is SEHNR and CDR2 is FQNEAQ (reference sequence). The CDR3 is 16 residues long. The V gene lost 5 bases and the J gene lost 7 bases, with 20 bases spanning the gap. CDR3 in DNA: TGTGCCAGCAGCCCACCGGCAGGGCACTCGGGCGGGGAGCTGTTTTTT. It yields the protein CASSPPAGHSGGELFF.

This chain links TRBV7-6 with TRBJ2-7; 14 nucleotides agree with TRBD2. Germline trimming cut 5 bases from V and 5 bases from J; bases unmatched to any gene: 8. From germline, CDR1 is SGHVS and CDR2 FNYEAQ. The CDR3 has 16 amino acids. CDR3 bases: TGTGCCAGCAGCCCCAAACCGACTAGCGGGAGGGACGAGCAGTACTTC. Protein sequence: CASSPKPTSGRDEQYF.

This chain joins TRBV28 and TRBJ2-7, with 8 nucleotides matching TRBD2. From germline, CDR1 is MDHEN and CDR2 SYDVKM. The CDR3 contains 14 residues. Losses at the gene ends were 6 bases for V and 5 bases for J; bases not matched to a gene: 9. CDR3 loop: CASSPSGFLDEQYF. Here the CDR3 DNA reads TGTGCCAGCAGCCCTAGCGGGTTCCTCGACGAGCAGTACTTC.

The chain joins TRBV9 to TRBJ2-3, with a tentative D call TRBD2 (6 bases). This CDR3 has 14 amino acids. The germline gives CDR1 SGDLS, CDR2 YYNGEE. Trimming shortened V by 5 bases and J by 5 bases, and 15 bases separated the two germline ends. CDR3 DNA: TGTGCCAGCAGTGATCGGAGGGCCATAGATACGCAGTATTTT. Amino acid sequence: CASSDRRAIDTQYF. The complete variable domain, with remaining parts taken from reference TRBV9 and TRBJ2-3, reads DSGVTQTPKHLITATGQRVTLRCSPRSGDLSVYWYQQSLDQGLQFLIQYYNGEERAKGNILERFSAQQFPDLHSELNLSSLELGDSALYFCASSDRRAIDTQYFGPGTRLTVL.

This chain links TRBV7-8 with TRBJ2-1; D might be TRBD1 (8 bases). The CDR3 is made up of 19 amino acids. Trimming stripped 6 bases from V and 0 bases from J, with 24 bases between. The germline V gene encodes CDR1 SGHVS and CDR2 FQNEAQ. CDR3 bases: TGTGCCAGCAGATTAAGCGGACAGGGAGGGTTAAGCTCCTACAATGAGCAGTTCTTC. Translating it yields CASRLSGQGGLSSYNEQFF. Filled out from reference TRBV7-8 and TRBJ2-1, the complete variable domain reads GAGVSQSPRYKVAKRGQDVALRCDPISGHVSLFWYQQALGQGPEFLTYFQNEAQLDKSGLPSDRFFAERPEGSVSTLKIQRTQQEDSAVYLCASRLSGQGGLSSYNEQFFGPGTRLTVL.

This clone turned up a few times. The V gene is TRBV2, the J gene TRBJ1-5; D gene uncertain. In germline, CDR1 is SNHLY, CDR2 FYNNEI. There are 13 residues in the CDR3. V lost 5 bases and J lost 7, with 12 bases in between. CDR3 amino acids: CASSNKEFQPQHF. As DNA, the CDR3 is TGTGCCAGCAGTAATAAAGAGTTCCAGCCCCAGCATTTT.

CDR3 sequence reads: CASSQWQGGYTEAFF. CDR3 bases: TGCGCCAGCAGTCAGTGGCAGGGTGGATACACTGAAGCTTTCTTT. V usage is TRBV23-1 and J usage is TRBJ1-1; D might be TRBD1 (5 bases). Being an ORF, TRBV23-1 has a function that is uncertain. Trimming shortened V by 3 bases and J by 3 bases, and 14 bases separated the two germline ends. CDR3 size: 15 residues.

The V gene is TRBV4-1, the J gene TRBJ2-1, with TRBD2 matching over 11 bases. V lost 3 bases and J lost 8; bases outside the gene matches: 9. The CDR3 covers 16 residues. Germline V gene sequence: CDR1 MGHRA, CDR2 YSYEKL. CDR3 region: CASSHTLAGGSHEQFF. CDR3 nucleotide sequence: TGCGCCAGCAGCCATACCCTAGCGGGAGGATCTCATGAGCAGTTCTTC.

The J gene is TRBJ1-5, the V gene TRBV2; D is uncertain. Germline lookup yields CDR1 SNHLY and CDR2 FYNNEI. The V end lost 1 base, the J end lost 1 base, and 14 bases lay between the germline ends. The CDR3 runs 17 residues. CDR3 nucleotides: TGTGCCAGCAGTGAAGGGATCCGGGGAAGGAGCAATCAGCCCCAGCATTTT. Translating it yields CASSEGIRGRSNQPQHF.

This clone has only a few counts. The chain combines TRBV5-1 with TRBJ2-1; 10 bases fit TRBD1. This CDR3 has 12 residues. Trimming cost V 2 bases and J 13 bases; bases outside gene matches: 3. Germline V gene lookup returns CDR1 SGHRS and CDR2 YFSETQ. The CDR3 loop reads CASSFDRGPQFF. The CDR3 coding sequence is TGCGCCAGCAGCTTTGACAGGGGGCCCCAGTTCTTC.

CDR3 sequence: CAWSTSGNTIYF. In nucleotides, the CDR3 is TGTGCCTGGAGCACCAGTGGAAACACCATATATTTT. V and J are TRBV30 and TRBJ1-3; D ambiguous. The CDR3 runs 12 residues. Trimming left V 3 bases short and J 3 bases short, with 6 bases between. CDR1 is GTSNPN, CDR2 SVGIG, per germline (reference sequence).

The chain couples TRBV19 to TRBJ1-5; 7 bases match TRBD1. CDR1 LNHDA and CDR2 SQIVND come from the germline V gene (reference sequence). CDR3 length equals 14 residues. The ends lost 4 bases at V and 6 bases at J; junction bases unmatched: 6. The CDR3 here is CASSKGARGQPQHF. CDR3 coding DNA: TGTGCCAGTAGTAAGGGGGCGCGAGGTCAGCCCCAGCATTTT.